The sequence of this T cell receptor (beta chain) was determined in a study of CD8+CD57+ T cells in acquired aplastic anemia. With 6 bases removed from V and 7 bases from J, the gap between germline ends came to 18 bases. This CDR3 spans 13 amino acids. Germline V gene sequence: CDR1 DFQATT, CDR2 SNEGSKA (reference sequence). The table lists this clonotype with a count of one. As yet, its antigen is unknown. Study-level results: Patients and controls shared some 30 CD8+ CDR3 sequences, highly expressed in patients.

In patients chosen for sequencing, flow cytometry had shown CD8+CD57+ cell expansion. Patients, without exception, had severe acquired aplastic anemia. Profiling of TCR beta VDJ combinations and CDR3 sequences used genomic DNA as template. Each CDR3 protein is one row after TCRdb ran MiXCR on the reads. The table lists 150,000 to 200,000 distinct CDR3 sequences, about 45% of them singletons. The chain joins TRBV20-1 to TRBJ1-1; possibly TRBD1 for D (6 bases). The sample comprised sorted CD4+, CD8+, or CD8+CD57+ T cells (not recorded which) from PBMCs. This clonotype originated in a human donor with aplastic anemia. The CDR3 spells CSAVRGGQFEAFF. CDR3 DNA: TGCAGTGCCGTCCGGGGTGGACAGTTTGAAGCTTTCTTT.